Below are 11 T cell receptor beta chains sequenced from a single sample in a study of CDR3 diversity in severe acne. TCRdb re-analysed the PCR reads in MiXCR, keeping a single row per CDR3 protein. The data hold under 100,000 distinct CDR3 sequences, with over 45% observed a single time. Sequencing was performed on blood. These receptor sequences come from a male donor in good health, serving as a control.

At least ten counts were recorded for this clonotype. The gene calls are TRBV15 and TRBJ2-7, with 7 bases that match TRBD1. Germline V gene data show CDR1 as LNHNV and CDR2 as YYDKDF (reference sequence). The CDR3 is 14 amino acids. With V trimmed by 3 bases and J by 5 bases, 7 bases remained unmatched. The CDR3 here is CATSSGQASHEQYF. The CDR3, as DNA: TGTGCCACCAGCAGTGGACAGGCAAGTCACGAGCAGTACTTC.

V is TRBV11-2 and J is TRBJ1-4, with no clear D. Trimming pared 4 bases from V and 8 bases from J, leaving 11 bases between. CDR1 SGHAT and CDR2 FQNNGV come from the germline V gene. The CDR3 is 13 amino acids. The CDR3 DNA reads TGTGCCAGCAGCTCAAGGACGAACGAAAAACTGTTTTTT. Translation: CASSSRTNEKLFF.

This clonotype was counted at least ten times. This chain uses TRBV12-3 or TRBV12-4 with TRBJ1-3; no clear D. The length of the CDR3 is 14 residues. Trimming removed 8 bases at V and 3 bases at J, with 14 bases between. CDR3 in DNA: TGTGCCAGCTTAAGGTTCTCTGGTGGAAACACCATATATTTT. Translated, it gives CASLRFSGGNTIYF.

The rearrangement joins TRBV7-9 to TRBJ1-2; D unresolved. V was shortened by 5 bases and J by 1 base, with 11 bases between the two germline ends. This CDR3 has 14 amino acids. CDR1 is SEHNR and CDR2 is FQNEAQ in the germline V gene (reference sequence). The CDR3 DNA reads as TGTGCCAGCAGCGCTCCCACCGTTAACTATGGCTACACCTTC. It is translated as CASSAPTVNYGYTF.

The V call is TRBV9, the J call TRBJ2-1; no clear D gene. This CDR3 contains 14 residues. In germline, CDR1 is SGDLS, CDR2 YYNGEE. The germline V and J ends were trimmed by 0 bases and 8 bases, with 12 bases remaining between them. CDR3 in amino acids: CASSVEAEYYEQFF. The DNA for the CDR3 is TGTGCCAGCAGCGTAGAGGCGGAATACTATGAGCAGTTCTTC. Full variable domain (rest looked up from reference TRBV9 and TRBJ2-1): DSGVTQTPKHLITATGQRVTLRCSPRSGDLSVYWYQQSLDQGLQFLIQYYNGEERAKGNILERFSAQQFPDLHSELNLSSLELGDSALYFCASSVEAEYYEQFFGPGTRLTVL.

Remarks on this clonotype: This may arise from a read error, as a much more abundant clone is one base away. The V and J genes are TRBV25-1 and TRBJ1-2, with TRBD1 as a possible D gene (5 bases). The CDR3 totals 13 residues. The V gene lost 5 bases and the J gene lost 7 bases, with 14 bases spanning the gap. CDR1 is MGHDK, CDR2 SYGVNS, per germline. In DNA form, the CDR3 reads TGTGCCAGCAGTCCGGGCAGGGCGTGTGGCTACACCTTC. This encodes CASSPGRACGYTF.

This clonotype was found many times. The chain employs TRBV27 and TRBJ2-7, with TRBD2 matching 8 bases. There are 13 residues in the CDR3. The V segment lost 4 bases and the J segment 5 bases; nucleotides outside the gene matches: 4. CDR1 is MNHEY and CDR2 is SMNVEV in the germline V gene (reference sequence). CDR3 nucleotides: TGTGCCAGCAGTTGGAGCGGGGGCGACGAGCAGTACTTC. Translation: CASSWSGGDEQYF.

Comment on this clonotype: A read error may produce the germline difference seen at one junction end. The rearrangement uses TRBV7-2 and TRBJ2-2; either TRBD1 or TRBD2 may supply D (5 bases each). Germline values: CDR1 SGHTA, CDR2 FQGNSA. The CDR3 has 17 residues. The CDR3, as DNA: TGTGCCAGCAGCCCGTTCGAATCAAAGGGGAACACCGGGGAGCTGGTTTTT. It is translated as CASSPFESKGNTGELVF.

This clonotype was seen a few times. CDR3 amino acids: CSVSTDRASYEQYF. CDR3 coding DNA: TGCAGCGTTTCAACGGACAGGGCCTCCTACGAGCAGTACTTC. The genes are TRBV29-1 and TRBJ2-7; 8 nucleotides align to TRBD1. CDR1 is SQVTM and CDR2 is ANQGSEA in the germline V gene. V shed 5 bases and J 0 bases; nucleotides not matched to a gene: 6. The CDR3 covers 14 residues.

The rearrangement links TRBV20-1 to TRBJ2-5; D is unresolved. The CDR3 sequence is 11 residues long. The germline gives CDR1 DFQATT, CDR2 SNEGSKA (reference sequence). The V and J ends lost 3 bases and 7 bases respectively, with 9 bases between them. This chain's CDR3 is CSARTPGTQYF. The CDR3 coding sequence is TGCAGTGCTAGGACTCCGGGGACCCAGTACTTC.

The CDR3 protein is CSASDTGSGELFF. The CDR3 nucleotides are TGCAGTGCTAGCGATACAGGGAGCGGGGAGCTGTTTTTT. This chain links TRBV20-1 with TRBJ2-2; D is possibly TRBD1 (6 bases). The germline V and J ends were trimmed by 3 bases and 7 bases, with 12 bases remaining between them. The CDR3 runs 13 residues. Germline CDR1 reads DFQATT; CDR2 reads SNEGSKA (reference sequence).